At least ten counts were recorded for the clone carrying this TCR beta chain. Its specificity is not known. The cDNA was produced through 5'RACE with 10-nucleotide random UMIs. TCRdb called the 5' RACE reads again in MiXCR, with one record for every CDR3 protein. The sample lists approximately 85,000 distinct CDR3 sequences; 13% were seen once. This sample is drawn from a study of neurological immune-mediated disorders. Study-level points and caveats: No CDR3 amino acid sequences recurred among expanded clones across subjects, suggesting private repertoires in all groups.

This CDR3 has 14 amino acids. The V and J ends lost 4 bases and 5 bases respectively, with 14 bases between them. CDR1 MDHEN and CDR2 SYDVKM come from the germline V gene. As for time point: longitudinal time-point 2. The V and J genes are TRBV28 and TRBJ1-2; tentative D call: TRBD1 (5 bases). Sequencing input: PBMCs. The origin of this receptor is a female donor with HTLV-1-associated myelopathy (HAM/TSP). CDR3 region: CASSSVGVGYGYTF. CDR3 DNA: TGTGCCAGCAGTTCGGTGGGGGTAGGGTATGGCTACACCTTC.